This paragraph reports one T cell receptor beta chain. Its binding antigen is unknown. The input lacks base qualities; no much larger clone sits a single base away. The library came from the immunoSEQ multiplex PCR assay. What TCRdb holds here is the immuneACCESS table cut down to in-frame rearrangements. Part of the clones is not present; checked against another copy, under half of the missing clones reflect an unresolved V gene, and the others are unexplained. Within this sample are about 58,000 clones, with roughly 89% of them counted one time only. Clones ranked in the top ten supply just under 0.5% of the sample. These data come from a study of T cell changes during pregnancy in multiple sclerosis (dated by TCRdb to about 2019). About the full investigation: Changes in the T cell repertoire over the course of pregnancy were examined in this study in women with multiple sclerosis.

The source material was CD4+ T cells from peripheral blood mononuclear cells, sampled after pregnancy. The sequence derives from a female donor in good health, enrolled as a control in a pregnancy study.

DNA sequence: TGTGCCAGCAGGGCGACAGACTACACTGAAGCTTTCTTT. Translated, it gives CASRATDYTEAFF. The rearrangement combines TRBV2 with TRBJ1-1; a tentative D call is TRBD1 (5 bases match). Deletion took 6 bases off V and 3 bases off J, with a span of 11 bases between the germline ends. There are 13 amino acids in the CDR3, from cysteine to phenylalanine inclusive. The retained sequence is limited to the CDR3, 39 bases, with the frame set at the first base. The germline V gene sets CDR1 to SNHLY and CDR2 to FYNNEI. The full variable domain, completed from the reference TRBV2 and TRBJ1-1 proteins outside the CDR3, reads EPEVTQTPSHQVTQMGQEVILRCVPISNHLYFYWYRQILGQKVEFLVSFYNNEISEKSEIFDDQFSVERPDGSNFTLKIRSTKLEDSAMYFCASRATDYTEAFFGQGTRLTVV.